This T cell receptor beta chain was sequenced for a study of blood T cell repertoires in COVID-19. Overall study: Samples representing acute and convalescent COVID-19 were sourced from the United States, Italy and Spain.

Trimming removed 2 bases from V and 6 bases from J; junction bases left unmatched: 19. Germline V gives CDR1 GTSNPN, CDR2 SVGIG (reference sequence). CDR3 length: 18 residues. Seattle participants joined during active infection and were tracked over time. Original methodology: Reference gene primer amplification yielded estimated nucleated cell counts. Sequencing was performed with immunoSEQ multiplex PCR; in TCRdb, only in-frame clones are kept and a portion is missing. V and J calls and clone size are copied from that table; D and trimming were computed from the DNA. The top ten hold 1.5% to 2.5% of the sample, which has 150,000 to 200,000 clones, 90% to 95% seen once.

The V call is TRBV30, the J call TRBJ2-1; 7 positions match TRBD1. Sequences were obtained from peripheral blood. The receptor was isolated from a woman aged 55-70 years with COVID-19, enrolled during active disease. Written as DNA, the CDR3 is TGTGCCTGGAGTACATTGGGACAGATTTTTGATTCCGCCAATGAGCAGTTCTTC. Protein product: CAWSTLGQIFDSANEQFF. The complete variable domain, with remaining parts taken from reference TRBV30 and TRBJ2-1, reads SQTIHQWPATLVQPVGSPLSLECTVEGTSNPNLYWYRQAAGRGLQLLFYSVGIGQISSEVPQNLSASRPQDRQFILSSKKLLLSDSGFYLCAWSTLGQIFDSANEQFFGPGTRLTVL.